This T cell receptor beta chain derives from a study of shared clonotypes between healthy human individuals. Germline lookup yields CDR1 SQVTM and CDR2 ANQGSEA. The CDR3 loop spans 16 amino acids. Trimming at V came to 4 bases and at J to 6 bases, leaving 12 bases not matched to a gene. Method: immunoSEQ multiplex PCR; TCRdb's copy keeps in-frame clones and lacks some. The data hold millions of clones, with approximately 90% observed a single time. Sequenced: naive CD4+ T cells sorted from blood. Stated subset: CD45RA+ positively selected. The chain is built from TRBV29-1 and TRBJ2-1, with TRBD1 identical over 10 bases. This clonotype originated in a man younger than 30 in good health. The CDR3 loop reads CSVALMGGQGPNEQFF. The CDR3 coding sequence is TGCAGCGTTGCCCTCATGGGGGGACAGGGGCCCAATGAGCAGTTCTTC.